This paragraph covers one TCR beta chain sequence. Original handling: By means of reference gene primer amplification, nucleated cell counts were estimated. Clones were sequenced by immunoSEQ multiplex PCR, and TCRdb holds only the in-frame ones, with some missing. V and J calls and clone size are copied from that table; D and trimming were computed from the DNA. The profile shows about 69,000 clones, 90% of them singletons. Germline V gene lookup returns CDR1 MDHEN and CDR2 SYDVKM. CDR3 size: 12 residues. The trim removed 5 bases at V and 7 bases at J, leaving 3 bases unmatched. This entry is derived from a study of blood T cell repertoires in COVID-19. Across the study: Collection of acute and convalescent COVID-19 samples took place in the United States, Italy and Spain. From T cells, B-cell-depleted T cells, or PBMCs came the material, which was cDNA or gDNA.

The chain uses TRBV28 and TRBJ1-1; 8 bases line up with TRBD1. The receptor was derived from a woman aged 18-29 years with acute or convalescent COVID-19. Sequencing used peripheral blood. The CDR3 loop reads CASSAGTGEAFF. Written as DNA, the CDR3 is TGTGCCAGCAGTGCCGGGACAGGTGAAGCTTTCTTT. Full variable domain (missing parts from reference TRBV28 and TRBJ1-1): DVKVTQSSRYLVKRTGEKVFLECVQDMDHENMFWYRQDPGLGLRLIYFSYDVKMKEKGDIPEGYSVSREKKERFSLILESASTNQTSMYLCASSAGTGEAFFGQGTRLTVV.